The source of this T cell receptor (beta chain) is a study of cytomegalovirus exposure and HLA in healthy donors. This clone has a handful of counts. With 4 bases removed from V and 1 base from J, the gap between germline ends came to 11 bases. In germline, CDR1 is SGHDT, CDR2 YYEEEE. CDR3 length: 14 amino acids. 60 Vbeta and 13 Jbeta primers were used in PCR. TCRdb keeps only in-frame clones here, not all; method: immunoSEQ multiplex PCR. The sample carries 150,000 to 200,000 clones, around four fifths recorded once. The chain couples TRBV5-6 to TRBJ1-2; D unresolved. Sequenced: PBMCs. This clonotype originated in a man younger than 35 in good health and CMV-seropositive. The CDR3 DNA reads as TGTGCCAGCAGCCTCGAGGGCTTTAACTATGGCTACACCTTC. It translates to CASSLEGFNYGYTF.